This TCR beta chain was profiled in a study of T cells in women clearing cervical HPV infection. A remark on this clone: Sequencing ends 3 residues short of the CDR3 end; the germline J gene provides the rest.

Using immunoSEQ multiplex PCR, the repertoire was profiled, and TCRdb retains in-frame clones only, with some absent. In all, the sample yields more than 15,000 clones. Per the germline V gene, CDR1 is SGHVS and CDR2 is FQNEAQ. V dropped 11 bases and J dropped 5 bases, with 18 bases sitting between them. The CDR3 length is 14 residues. Material for sequencing was blood buffy coat. This chain links TRBV7-8 with TRBJ2-2; tentatively, D is TRBD2 (6 bases). The TCR sequence derives from a woman aged 18-70 years with a cervical HPV16 infection that either progressed to CIN3+ or cleared (not recorded which). The part of the CDR3 DNA that was read is TGTGCCGGCCGAGGGAGTGGGGGGACCGGGGAG. Encoded protein: CAGRGSGGTGE. The CDR3 in full is CAGRGSGGTGELFF. Based on the CDR3 plus reference TRBV7-8 and TRBJ2-2, the full variable domain is GAGVSQSPRYKVAKRGQDVALRCDPISGHVSLFWYQQALGQGPEFLTYFQNEAQLDKSGLPSDRFFAERPEGSVSTLKIQRTQQEDSAVYLCAGRGSGGTGELFFGEGSRLTVL.